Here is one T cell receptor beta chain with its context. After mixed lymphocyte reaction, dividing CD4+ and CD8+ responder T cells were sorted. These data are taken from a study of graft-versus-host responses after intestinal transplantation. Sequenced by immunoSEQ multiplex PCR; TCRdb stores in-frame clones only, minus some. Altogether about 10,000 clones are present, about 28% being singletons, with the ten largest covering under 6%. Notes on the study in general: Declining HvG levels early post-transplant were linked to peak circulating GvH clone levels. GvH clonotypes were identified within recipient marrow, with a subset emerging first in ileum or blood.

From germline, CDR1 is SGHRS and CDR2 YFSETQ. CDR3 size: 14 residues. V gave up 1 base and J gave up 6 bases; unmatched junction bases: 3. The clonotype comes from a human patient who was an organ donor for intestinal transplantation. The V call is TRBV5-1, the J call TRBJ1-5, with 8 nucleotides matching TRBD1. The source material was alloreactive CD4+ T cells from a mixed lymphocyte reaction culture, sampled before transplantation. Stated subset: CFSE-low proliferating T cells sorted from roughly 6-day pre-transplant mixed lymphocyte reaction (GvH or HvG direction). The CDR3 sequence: CASSLSQGAQPQHF. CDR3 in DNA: TGCGCCAGCAGCTTGTCCCAGGGGGCTCAGCCCCAGCATTTT.